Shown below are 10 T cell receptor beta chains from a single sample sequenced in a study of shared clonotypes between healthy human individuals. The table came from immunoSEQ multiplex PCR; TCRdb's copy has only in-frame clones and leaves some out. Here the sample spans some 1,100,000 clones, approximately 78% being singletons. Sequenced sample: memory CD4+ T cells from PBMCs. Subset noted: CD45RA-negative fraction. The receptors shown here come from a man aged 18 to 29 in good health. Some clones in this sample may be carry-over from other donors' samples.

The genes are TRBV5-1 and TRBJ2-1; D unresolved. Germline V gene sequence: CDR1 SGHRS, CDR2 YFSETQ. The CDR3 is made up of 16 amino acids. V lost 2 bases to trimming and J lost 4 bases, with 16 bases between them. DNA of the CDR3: TGCGCCAGCAGCTTAACTACACCAAAGCAGTACAATGAGCAGTTCTTC. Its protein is CASSLTTPKQYNEQFF.

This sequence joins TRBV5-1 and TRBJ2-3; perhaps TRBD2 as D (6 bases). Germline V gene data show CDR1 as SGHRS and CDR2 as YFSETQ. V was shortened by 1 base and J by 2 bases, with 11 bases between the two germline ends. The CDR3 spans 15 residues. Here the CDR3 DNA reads TGCGCCAGCAGCTTGCGGGAGCCCTACACAGATACGCAGTATTTT. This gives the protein CASSLREPYTDTQYF.

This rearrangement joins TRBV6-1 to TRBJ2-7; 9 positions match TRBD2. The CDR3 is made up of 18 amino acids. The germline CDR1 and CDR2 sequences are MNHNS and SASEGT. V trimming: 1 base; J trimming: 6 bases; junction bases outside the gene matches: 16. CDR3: CASSEGVSGSGPTFEQYF. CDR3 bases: TGTGCCAGCAGTGAAGGGGTTAGCGGGAGTGGCCCTACGTTCGAGCAGTACTTC.

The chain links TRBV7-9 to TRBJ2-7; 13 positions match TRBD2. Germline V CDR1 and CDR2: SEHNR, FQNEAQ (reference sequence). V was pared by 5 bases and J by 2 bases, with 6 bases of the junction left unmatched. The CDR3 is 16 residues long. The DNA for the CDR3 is TGTGCCAGCAGCCCGGCCGGACTAGCGGGAGCCTACGAGCAGTACTTC. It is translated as CASSPAGLAGAYEQYF.

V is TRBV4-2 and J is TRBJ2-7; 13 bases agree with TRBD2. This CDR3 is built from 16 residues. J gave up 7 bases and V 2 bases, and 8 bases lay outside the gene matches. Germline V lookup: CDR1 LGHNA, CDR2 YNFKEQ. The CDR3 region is CASSQTTSGRAREQYF. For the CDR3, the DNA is TGTGCCAGCAGCCAAACAACTAGCGGGAGGGCCCGTGAGCAGTACTTC.

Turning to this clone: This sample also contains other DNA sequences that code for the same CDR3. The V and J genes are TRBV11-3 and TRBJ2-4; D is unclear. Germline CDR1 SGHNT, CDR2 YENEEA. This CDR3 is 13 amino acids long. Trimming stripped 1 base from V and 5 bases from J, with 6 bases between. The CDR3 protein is CASSLGRENIQYF. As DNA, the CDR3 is TGTGCCAGCAGCTTAGGACGGGAAAACATTCAGTACTTC.

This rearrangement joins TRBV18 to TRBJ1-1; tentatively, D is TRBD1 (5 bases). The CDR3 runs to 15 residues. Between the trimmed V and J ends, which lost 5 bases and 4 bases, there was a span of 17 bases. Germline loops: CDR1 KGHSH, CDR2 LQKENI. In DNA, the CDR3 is TGTGCCAGCTCATCTCAGGGCTGGGGGGGCACTGAAGCTTTCTTT. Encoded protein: CASSSQGWGGTEAFF.

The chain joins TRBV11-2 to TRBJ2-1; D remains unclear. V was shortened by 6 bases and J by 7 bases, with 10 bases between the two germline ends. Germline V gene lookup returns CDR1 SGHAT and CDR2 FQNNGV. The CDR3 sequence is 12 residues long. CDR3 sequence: CASRSSANEQFF. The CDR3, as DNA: TGTGCCAGCAGATCGTCAGCTAATGAGCAGTTCTTC. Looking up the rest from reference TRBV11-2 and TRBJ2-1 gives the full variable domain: EAGVAQSPRYKIIEKRQSVAFWCNPISGHATLYWYQQILGQGPKLLIQFQNNGVVDDSQLPKDRFSAERLKGVDSTLKIQPAKLEDSAVYLCASRSSANEQFFGPGTRLTVL.

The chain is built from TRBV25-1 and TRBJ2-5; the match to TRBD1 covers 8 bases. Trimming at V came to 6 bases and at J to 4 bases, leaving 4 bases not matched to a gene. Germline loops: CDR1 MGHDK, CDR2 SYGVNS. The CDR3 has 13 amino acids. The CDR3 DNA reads TGTGCCAGCAGCAAGACAGGGGCAGAGACCCAGTACTTC. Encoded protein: CASSKTGAETQYF.

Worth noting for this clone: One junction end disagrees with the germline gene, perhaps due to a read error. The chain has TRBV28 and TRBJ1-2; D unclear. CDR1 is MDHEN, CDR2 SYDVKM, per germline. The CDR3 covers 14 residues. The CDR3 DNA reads TGTGCCAGCAGTCCATTCTTGGGGAACTACGGCTACACCTTC. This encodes CASSPFLGNYGYTF.